Below are 7 T cell receptor beta chains sequenced from a single sample in a study of blood T cell repertoires in COVID-19. TCRdb's copy holds only in-frame clones and misses some; the assay was immunoSEQ multiplex PCR. The sample includes approximately 300,000 clones, around 90% of them seen just once. The sequenced sample was peripheral blood. Receptor source: a woman in her twenties or thirties with COVID-19, enrolled during active disease.

The chain has TRBV5-1 and TRBJ2-3; possible D gene TRBD2, 5 bases. Trimming stripped 4 bases from V and 0 bases from J, with 15 bases between. Germline CDR1 is SGHRS and CDR2 is YFSETQ. This CDR3 has 16 residues. The chain's CDR3 is CASSPLARASTDTQYF. In nucleotides, the CDR3 is TGCGCCAGCAGCCCGCTAGCTCGGGCAAGCACAGATACGCAGTATTTT.

This chain joins TRBV5-6 and TRBJ2-7, with D uncertain. The CDR3 consists of 13 residues. V gave up 7 bases and J gave up 5 bases, with 16 bases separating them. In germline, CDR1 is SGHDT, CDR2 YYEEEE. The CDR3 bases are TGTGCCAGCCACGGGTTCCCCCCAAACGAGCAGTACTTC. Residues: CASHGFPPNEQYF.

The V gene is TRBV19, the J gene TRBJ2-7, with a tentative D call TRBD1 (6 bases). The CDR3 runs to 14 residues. Looked up from germline, CDR1 is LNHDA and CDR2 is SQIVND (reference sequence). V lost 2 bases and J 3 bases, leaving 11 bases between the germline ends. The CDR3 DNA sequence: TGTGCCAGTAGTATACCGGGACAATACTACGAGCAGTACTTC. Its protein is CASSIPGQYYEQYF.

The genes are TRBV4-2 and TRBJ1-5; tentatively, D is TRBD1 (5 bases). Germline V CDR1 and CDR2: LGHNA, YNFKEQ. The CDR3 sequence is 15 residues long. Trimming removed 3 bases at V and 0 bases at J, with 9 bases between. The CDR3 loop is CASSHRQSSNQPQHF. CDR3 nucleotides: TGTGCCAGCAGCCATCGACAGTCTAGCAATCAGCCCCAGCATTTT.

The V call is TRBV5-4, the J call TRBJ2-1; 12 bases are a match to TRBD2. With V trimmed by 7 bases and J by 2 bases, 4 bases remained unmatched. Germline V gives CDR1 SGHNT, CDR2 YYREEE (reference sequence). This CDR3 region has 15 residues. CDR3 nucleotides: TGTGCCAGCTCGACTAGCGGGGGACCCTACAATGAGCAGTTCTTC. Translation gives CASSTSGGPYNEQFF.

Written as DNA, the CDR3 is TGTGCCAGCAGCCTAATCTCTCGGAGCTACGAGCAGTACTTC. Translated: CASSLISRSYEQYF. This chain joins TRBV14 and TRBJ2-7; the D is unclear. The length of the CDR3 is 14 residues. Trimming removed 4 bases at V and 3 bases at J, with 13 bases between. Germline V gene sequence: CDR1 SGHDN, CDR2 FVKESK.

The V and J genes are TRBV7-9 and TRBJ1-4; D uncertain. Per germline, CDR1 SEHNR and CDR2 FQNEAQ (reference sequence). Trimming cost V 1 base and J 3 bases, with 6 bases left between them. This CDR3 is 14 amino acids long. The CDR3 nucleotides are TGTGCCAGCAGCTTAGTGACACCTAATGAAAAACTGTTTTTT. Protein: CASSLVTPNEKLFF.